This note documents a single T cell receptor beta chain sequence. This clonotype is identified as medium-sized (0.01 to 0.1%). Its antigen remains unidentified. Per-base quality was not reported, and no clone a single base away is much larger than it. The data were taken from a study of T cell repertoires in cytomegalovirus infection (dated by TCRdb to the late 2010s). Regarding the study in general: Peptide stimulations targeted recently identified HLA-C-restricted CMV epitopes, whose presentation resists viral immunomodulation, together with well-studied HLA-B-restricted epitopes. Donor HLA type was relevant to the analysis, as public TCR beta signatures indicated carriage of CMV infection together with the matching HLA type.

Paper-wide results and their limitations: In both this cohort and an independent approximately 400-donor cohort, the cumulative frequency of public TCR beta family members distinguished carriers of CMV infection plus the relevant HLA type. The ex vivo response was dominated by HLA-C-restricted CMV-specific TCR beta clonotypes, and the single most frequent clonotype in two of eight donors was supplied by these HLA-C-restricted clonotypes.

V drops 3 bases and J drops 5 bases, leaving 8 bases in between. From the cysteine up to the phenylalanine, the CDR3 has a length of 13 residues. Left in the record is the CDR3 DNA by itself, 39 bases read in frame from the first base. From the germline V gene, CDR1 is SGHTA and CDR2 is FQGNSA. The instrument was an Illumina HiSeq 1500. Starting from the raw public reads, TCRdb applied fastp trimming at Q25, assembled clones with MiXCR and retained in-frame beta chains. Every CDR3 protein is listed once, alongside the most common genes and DNA of its rows. This sample gives a few hundred thousand distinct CDR3 sequences in total; more than 20% of them show up just once. The ten largest clones capture about 14% of the sample. The treatment or condition label corresponds to: in vitro stimulation with specific CMV peptide epitopes to enrich CMV-specific T cells.

The chain is made from TRBV7-2 and TRBJ1-5, with the D gene not confidently named. Here the sequenced sample was cultured PBMCs, taken from culture after CMV antigen stimulation. The receptor's source is a human donor in good health (CMV status not recorded). Some clones in this sample may be carry-over from other donors' samples. The CDR3: CASSFGEDQPQHF. Read as DNA, the sequence is TGTGCCAGCAGCTTCGGGGAAGATCAGCCCCAGCATTTT.